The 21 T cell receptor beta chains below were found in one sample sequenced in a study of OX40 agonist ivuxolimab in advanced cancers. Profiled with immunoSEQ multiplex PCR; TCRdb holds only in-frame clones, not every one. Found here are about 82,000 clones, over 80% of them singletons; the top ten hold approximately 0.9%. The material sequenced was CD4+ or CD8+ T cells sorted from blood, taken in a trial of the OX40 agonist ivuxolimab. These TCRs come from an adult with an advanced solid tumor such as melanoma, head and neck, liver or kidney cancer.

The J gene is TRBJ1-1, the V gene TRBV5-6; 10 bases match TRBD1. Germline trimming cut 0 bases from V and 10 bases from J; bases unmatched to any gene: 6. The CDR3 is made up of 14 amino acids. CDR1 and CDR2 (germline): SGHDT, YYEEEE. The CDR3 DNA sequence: TGTGCCAGCAGCTTGGTAGCCCGGGACAGGGGAGCTTTCTTT. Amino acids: CASSLVARDRGAFF. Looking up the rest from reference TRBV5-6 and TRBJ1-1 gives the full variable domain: DAGVTQSPTHLIKTRGQQVTLRCSPKSGHDTVSWYQQALGQGPQFIFQYYEEEERQRGNFPDRFSGHQFPNYSSELNVNALLLGDSALYLCASSLVARDRGAFFGQGTRLTVV.

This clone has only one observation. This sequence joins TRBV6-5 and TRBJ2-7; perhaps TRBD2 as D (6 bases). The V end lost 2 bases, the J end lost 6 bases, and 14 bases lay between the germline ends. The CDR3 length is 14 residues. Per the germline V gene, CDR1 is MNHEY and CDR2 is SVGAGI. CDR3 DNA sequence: TGTGCCAGCAGTTACGGAGGAGGGTTGGTCGAGCAGTACTTC. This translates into CASSYGGGLVEQYF.

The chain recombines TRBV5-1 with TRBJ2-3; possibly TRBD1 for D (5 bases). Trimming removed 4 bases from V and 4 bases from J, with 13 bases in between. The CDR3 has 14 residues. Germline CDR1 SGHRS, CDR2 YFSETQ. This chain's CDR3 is CASSPGQDPDTQYF. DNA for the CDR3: TGCGCCAGCAGCCCAGGACAAGACCCAGATACGCAGTATTTT.

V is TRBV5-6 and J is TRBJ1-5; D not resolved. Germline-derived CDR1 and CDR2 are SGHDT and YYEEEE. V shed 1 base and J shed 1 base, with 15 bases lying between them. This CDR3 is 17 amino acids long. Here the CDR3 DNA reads TGTGCCAGCAGCTTGCGAAAGTGGACGGAGAGCAATCAGCCCCAGCATTTT. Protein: CASSLRKWTESNQPQHF.

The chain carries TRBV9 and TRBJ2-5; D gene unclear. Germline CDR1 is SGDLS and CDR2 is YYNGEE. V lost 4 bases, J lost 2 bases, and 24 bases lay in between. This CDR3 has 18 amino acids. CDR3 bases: TGTGCCAGCAGCCCAAACAAAGTCGGGTGGCGCTATCAAGAGACCCAGTACTTC. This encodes CASSPNKVGWRYQETQYF.

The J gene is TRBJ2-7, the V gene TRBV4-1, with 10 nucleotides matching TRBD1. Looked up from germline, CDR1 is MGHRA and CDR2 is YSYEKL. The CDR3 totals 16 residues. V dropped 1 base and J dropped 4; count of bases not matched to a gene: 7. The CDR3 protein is CASSQGLDRGAYEQYF. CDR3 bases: TGCGCCAGCAGCCAAGGATTGGACAGGGGGGCATACGAGCAGTACTTC.

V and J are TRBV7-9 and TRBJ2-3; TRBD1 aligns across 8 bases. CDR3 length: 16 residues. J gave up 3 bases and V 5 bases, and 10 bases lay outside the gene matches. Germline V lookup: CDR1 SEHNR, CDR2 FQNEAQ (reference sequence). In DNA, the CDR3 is TGTGCCAGCAGCGAGCGGACAGGGCGTAGAACAGATACGCAGTATTTT. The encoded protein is CASSERTGRRTDTQYF.

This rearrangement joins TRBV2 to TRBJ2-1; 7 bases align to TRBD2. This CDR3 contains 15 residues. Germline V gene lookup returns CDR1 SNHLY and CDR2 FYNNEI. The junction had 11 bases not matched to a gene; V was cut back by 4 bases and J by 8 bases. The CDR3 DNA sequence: TGTGCCAGCAGTGCTTCCCTAGCGGCTGGCGATGAGCAGTTCTTC. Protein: CASSASLAAGDEQFF.

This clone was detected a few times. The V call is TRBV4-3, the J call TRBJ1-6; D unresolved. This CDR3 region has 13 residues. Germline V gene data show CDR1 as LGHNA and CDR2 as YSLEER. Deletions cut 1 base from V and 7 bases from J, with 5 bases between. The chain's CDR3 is CASSQGANSPLHF. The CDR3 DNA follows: TGCGCCAGCAGCCAAGGGGCGAATTCACCCCTCCACTTT.

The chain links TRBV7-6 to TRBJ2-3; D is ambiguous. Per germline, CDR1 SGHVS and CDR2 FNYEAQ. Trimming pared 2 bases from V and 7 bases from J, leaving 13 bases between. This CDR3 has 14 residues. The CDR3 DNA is TGTGCCAGCAGCTTATACGGCCACTCCAATACGCAGTATTTT. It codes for CASSLYGHSNTQYF.

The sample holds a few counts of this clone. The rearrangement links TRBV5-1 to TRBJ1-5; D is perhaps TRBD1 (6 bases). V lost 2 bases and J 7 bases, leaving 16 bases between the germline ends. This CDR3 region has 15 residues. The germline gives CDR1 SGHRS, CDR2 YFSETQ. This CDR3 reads CASSFNGGEGQPQHF. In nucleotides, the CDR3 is TGCGCCAGCAGCTTTAACGGGGGCGAGGGACAGCCCCAGCATTTT. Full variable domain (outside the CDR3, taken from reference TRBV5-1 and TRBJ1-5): KAGVTQTPRYLIKTRGQQVTLSCSPISGHRSVSWYQQTPGQGLQFLFEYFSETQRNKGNFPGRFSGRQFSNSRSEMNVSTLELGDSALYLCASSFNGGEGQPQHFGDGTRLSIL.

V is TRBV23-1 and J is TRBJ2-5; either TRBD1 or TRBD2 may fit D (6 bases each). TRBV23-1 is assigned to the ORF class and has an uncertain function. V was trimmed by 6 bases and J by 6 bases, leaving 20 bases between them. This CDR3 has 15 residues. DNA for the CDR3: TGCGCCAGCAGCCCTCGGGGGCGGCAGTTAAAGACCCAGTACTTC. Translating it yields CASSPRGRQLKTQYF.

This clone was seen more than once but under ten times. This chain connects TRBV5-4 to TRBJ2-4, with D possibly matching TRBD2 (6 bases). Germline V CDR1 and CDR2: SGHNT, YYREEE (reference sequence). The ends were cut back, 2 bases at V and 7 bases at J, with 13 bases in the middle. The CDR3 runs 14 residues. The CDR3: CASSFSGTGNIQYF. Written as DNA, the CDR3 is TGTGCCAGCAGCTTTTCCGGGACTGGGAACATTCAGTACTTC.

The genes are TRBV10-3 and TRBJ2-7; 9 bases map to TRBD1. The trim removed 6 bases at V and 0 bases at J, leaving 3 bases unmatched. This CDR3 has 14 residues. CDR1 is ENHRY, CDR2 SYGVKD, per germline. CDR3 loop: CAIRGTGSSYEQYF. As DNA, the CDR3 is TGTGCCATCAGGGGGACAGGGAGCTCCTACGAGCAGTACTTC.

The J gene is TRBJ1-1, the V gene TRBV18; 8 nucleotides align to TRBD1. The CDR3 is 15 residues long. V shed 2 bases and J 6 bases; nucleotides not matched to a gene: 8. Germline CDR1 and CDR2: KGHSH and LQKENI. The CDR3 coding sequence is TGTGCCAGCTCACCATCGGGACAGGCGGGGTCTGAAGCTTTCTTT. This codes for CASSPSGQAGSEAFF.

In nucleotides, the CDR3 is TGTGCCAGCAGGACGGACGCCCAGACCCAGTACTTC. Protein sequence: CASRTDAQTQYF. The chain carries TRBV5-4 and TRBJ2-5; D gene unclear. The CDR3 spans 12 residues. The V end was cut by 5 bases, the J end by 6 bases, with 11 bases between. CDR1 and CDR2 from the germline V gene are SGHNT and YYREEE (reference sequence).

The chain's CDR3 is CATSGGEDTGELFF. The DNA for the CDR3 is TGCGCCACCTCTGGTGGGGAAGACACCGGGGAGCTGTTTTTT. V is TRBV5-1 and J is TRBJ2-2; D is unresolved. The CDR3 runs to 14 residues. Germline V gene sequence: CDR1 SGHRS, CDR2 YFSETQ. Trimming pared 9 bases from V and 3 bases from J, leaving 15 bases between.

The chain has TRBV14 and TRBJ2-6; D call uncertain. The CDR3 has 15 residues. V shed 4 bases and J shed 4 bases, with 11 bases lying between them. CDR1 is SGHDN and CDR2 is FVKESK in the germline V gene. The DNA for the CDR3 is TGTGCCAGCAGCCCCTACTCATCCGGGGCCAACGTCCTGACTTTC. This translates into CASSPYSSGANVLTF.

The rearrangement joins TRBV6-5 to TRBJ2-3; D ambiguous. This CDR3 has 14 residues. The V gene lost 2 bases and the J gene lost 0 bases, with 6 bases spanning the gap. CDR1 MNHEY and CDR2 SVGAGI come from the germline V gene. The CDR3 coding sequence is TGTGCCAGCAGTTACATTCTGAGCACAGATACGCAGTATTTT. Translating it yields CASSYILSTDTQYF.

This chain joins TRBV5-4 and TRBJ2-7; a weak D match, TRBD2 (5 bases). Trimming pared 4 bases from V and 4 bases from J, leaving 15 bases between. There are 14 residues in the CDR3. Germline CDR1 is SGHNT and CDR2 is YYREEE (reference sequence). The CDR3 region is CASSQDSRKYEQYF. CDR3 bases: TGTGCCAGCAGCCAGGACTCCAGAAAGTACGAGCAGTACTTC.

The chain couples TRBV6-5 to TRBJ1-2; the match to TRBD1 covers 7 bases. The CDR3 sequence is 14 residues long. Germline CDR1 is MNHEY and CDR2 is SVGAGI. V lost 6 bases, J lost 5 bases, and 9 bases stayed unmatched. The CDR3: CASSPWTGGYGYTF. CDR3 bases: TGTGCCAGCAGCCCTTGGACAGGAGGGTATGGCTACACCTTC.